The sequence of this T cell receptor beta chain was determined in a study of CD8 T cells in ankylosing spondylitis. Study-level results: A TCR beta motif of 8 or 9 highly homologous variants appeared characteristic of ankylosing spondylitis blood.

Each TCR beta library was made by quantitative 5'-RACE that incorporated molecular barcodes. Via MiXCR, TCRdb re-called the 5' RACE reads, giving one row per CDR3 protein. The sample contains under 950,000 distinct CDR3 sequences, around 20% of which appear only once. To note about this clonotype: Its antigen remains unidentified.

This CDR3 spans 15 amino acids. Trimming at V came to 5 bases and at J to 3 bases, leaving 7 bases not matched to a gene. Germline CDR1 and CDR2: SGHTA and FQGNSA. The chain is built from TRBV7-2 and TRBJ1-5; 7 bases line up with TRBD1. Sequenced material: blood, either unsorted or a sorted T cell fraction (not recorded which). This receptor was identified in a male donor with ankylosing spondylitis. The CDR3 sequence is CASSPDGTVNQPQHF. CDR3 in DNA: TGTGCCAGCAGCCCGGATGGGACAGTCAATCAGCCCCAGCATTTT.